The entry below describes one TCR beta chain. Its target is not known. The sample is drawn from a study of Ad26.COV2.S vaccination and SARS-CoV-2 variants. Study-level background: Participants got Ad26.COV2.S intramuscularly, once or twice 56 days apart.

Germline CDR1 LNHNV, CDR2 YYDKDF (reference sequence). V lost 5 bases to trimming and J lost 4 bases; unmatched junction nucleotides: 5. The CDR3 runs 14 residues. The table came from immunoSEQ multiplex PCR; TCRdb's copy has only in-frame clones and leaves some out. The repertoire consists of 500,000 or so clones, with roughly 87% occurring once and the leading ten covering approximately 2.5%. Study results and limitations: Analytic work on TCR breadth and depth might have understated the full extent of total T cell responses.

As for treatment: approximately 18 received Ad26.COV2.S at low or high dose, single or two shots; roughly five received placebo; per-sample allocation not given. Samples were taken on day 63 after the first vaccine or placebo injection. This TCR was sampled from a person aged 18-65 years who received the Ad26.COV2.S COVID-19 vaccine or a placebo. This specimen consisted of peripheral blood, obtained in a trial of Ad26.COV2.S vaccine versus placebo. The chain combines TRBV15 with TRBJ2-3; 8 nucleotides align to TRBD2. The CDR3 sequence: CATSVAGFSDTQYF. The CDR3 DNA is TGTGCCACCAGCGTAGCGGGATTTTCAGATACGCAGTATTTT.